Shown below are 28 T cell receptor beta chains from a single sample sequenced in a study of regulatory T cells in long-lasting Graves disease. Time point given: newly diagnosed GD, antithyroid drugs for less than 3 months. TCR sequences were obtained from RNA taken from PBMCs. Combining iRepertoire HTBI primers with Arm-PCR of CDR3 regions, the authors built TCR beta libraries. TCRdb processed the multiplex PCR reads anew with MiXCR; each CDR3 protein has one entry. In the table there are about 240,000 distinct CDR3 sequences, 20% to 25% of which are singletons. Material: peripheral blood mononuclear cells (PBMCs), obtained at new diagnosis, from a patient treated with antithyroid drugs. These receptors were obtained from a female donor with Graves disease.

This clonotype was observed many times. The chain couples TRBV6-1 to TRBJ2-5; D is uncertain. Trimming pared 5 bases from V and 2 bases from J, leaving 12 bases between. Germline values: CDR1 MNHNS, CDR2 SASEGT. The CDR3 runs 14 residues. In nucleotides, the CDR3 is TGTGCCAGCAGTCAAGTTCTGGGACAAGAGACCCAGTACTTC. Its translation is CASSQVLGQETQYF.

This clonotype was observed a few times. A much larger clonotype is one base distant, so this may be a read error. Here the CDR3 DNA reads TGCAGTGCGCCACAGGGGAACACTGAAGCTTCCTTT. Protein sequence: CSAPQGNTEASF. The V and J genes are TRBV20-1 and TRBJ1-1; 7 nucleotides line up with TRBD1. The CDR3 consists of 12 residues. Germline V gene lookup returns CDR1 DFQATT and CDR2 SNEGSKA (reference sequence).

Only a few counts were recorded for this clonotype. The chain is built from TRBV4-2 and TRBJ1-1, with D unresolved. Trimming cost V 0 bases and J 7 bases, with 6 bases left between them. CDR1 is LGHNA, CDR2 YNFKEQ, per germline. CDR3 length equals 12 residues. This CDR3 is CASSQEGFEAFF. The CDR3 DNA is TGTGCCAGCAGCCAAGAGGGCTTTGAAGCTTTCTTT.

The chain employs TRBV24-1 and TRBJ1-4, with 8 positions matching TRBD1. Germline loops: CDR1 KGHDR, CDR2 SFDVKD. The CDR3 extends over 15 amino acids. Trimming removed 8 bases from V and 6 bases from J; junction bases left unmatched: 10. CDR3 amino acids: CATKTPGQEDEKLFF. The CDR3 bases are TGTGCCACCAAGACACCGGGACAGGAGGATGAAAAACTGTTTTTT.

This chain joins TRBV5-4 and TRBJ2-3; unclear D gene. The CDR3 length is 16 residues. CDR1 and CDR2 (germline): SGHNT, YYREEE (reference sequence). The V and J ends lost 0 bases and 0 bases respectively, with 11 bases between them. CDR3 sequence (DNA): TGTGCCAGCAGCTTGGAGTACTACGCTAGCACAGATACGCAGTATTTT. Amino acids: CASSLEYYASTDTQYF.

On this clonotype: A much bigger clone sits one base away, suggesting this may be a read error. This chain uses TRBV29-1 with TRBJ1-5, with D tentatively TRBD1 (6 bases). This CDR3 has 13 amino acids. Germline CDR1 is SQVTM and CDR2 is ANQGSEA. The CDR3 is CSVGTGPNRPQHF. The CDR3 region has the DNA TGCAGCGTTGGAACAGGGCCCAATCGGCCCCAGCATTTT.

With regard to this clonotype: No DNA is shown, since the ends of the CDR3 on it are uncertain; the CDR3 is the one TCRdb lists. The chain joins TRBV7-2 to TRBJ1-1; TRBD1, the D gene given by the table, was not confirmed from the DNA. The CDR3 spans 19 residues, counting both ends. Germline values: CDR1 SGHTA, CDR2 FQGNSA. The CDR3 is CASSFYICSARTGRTEAFF.

This clonotype was seen ten or more times. The chain couples TRBV6-1 to TRBJ1-5, with TRBD1 as a possible D gene (5 bases). CDR3 length: 14 amino acids. CDR1 and CDR2 (germline): MNHNS, SASEGT. V shed 5 bases and J shed 5 bases, with 13 bases lying between them. The CDR3 sequence: CASSTDRGYQPQHF. The CDR3 bases are TGTGCCAGCAGTACCGACAGAGGCTATCAGCCCCAGCATTTT.

This clonotype has a count of ten or more. V is TRBV5-1 and J is TRBJ1-4; 7 nucleotides align to TRBD1. From germline, CDR1 is SGHRS and CDR2 YFSETQ. The J segment lost 7 bases and the V segment lost 6 bases, leaving 9 bases of the junction unmatched. This CDR3 spans 14 amino acids. The CDR3 loop is CASTRQGRGEKLFF. The CDR3 DNA reads TGCGCCAGCACCAGACAGGGAAGGGGTGAAAAACTGTTTTTT.

This clonotype was seen ten or more times. The rearrangement links TRBV20-1 to TRBJ1-6; 7 nucleotides match TRBD1. After removal of 3 bases from V and 5 bases from J, the junction contained 7 bases not matched to a gene. CDR3 length: 15 residues. Germline V gene lookup returns CDR1 DFQATT and CDR2 SNEGSKA (reference sequence). Here the CDR3 reads CSARENRGHNSPLHF. DNA of the CDR3: TGCAGTGCTAGGGAAAACAGGGGTCATAATTCACCCCTCCACTTT.

The table lists this clonotype with many counts. The V and J genes are TRBV18 and TRBJ2-7, with a possible D match to TRBD1 (6 bases). Germline CDR1 KGHSH, CDR2 LQKENI. The CDR3 has 15 amino acids. Trimming stripped 6 bases from V and 5 bases from J, with 20 bases between. The CDR3 region has the DNA TGTGCCAGCTCCCTGTCTGGGGGCCCTCTCAACGAGCAGTACTTC. It yields the protein CASSLSGGPLNEQYF.

The V and J genes are TRBV2 and TRBJ2-4; TRBD1 aligns across 9 bases. Per the germline V gene, CDR1 is SNHLY and CDR2 is FYNNEI. V trimming: 6 bases; J trimming: 15 bases; junction bases outside the gene matches: 9. This CDR3 is built from 12 residues. The CDR3, as DNA: TGTGCCAGCAGCCAAACAGGGGGCAGTTGGTACTTC. Amino acid sequence: CASSQTGGSWYF.

J is TRBJ2-7 and V is TRBV15; TRBD1 agrees at 9 bases. Germline V CDR1 and CDR2: LNHNV, YYDKDF (reference sequence). The CDR3 sequence is 15 residues long. The V segment lost 1 base and the J segment 7 bases; nucleotides outside the gene matches: 8. The CDR3 loop reads CATSRGGTGTTEQYF. CDR3 sequence (DNA): TGTGCCACCAGCAGAGGCGGGACAGGGACGACAGAGCAGTACTTC.

Many counts were recorded for this clonotype. The gene calls are TRBV5-1 and TRBJ1-4; no firm D call. The length of the CDR3 is 14 residues. Looked up from germline, CDR1 is SGHRS and CDR2 is YFSETQ. V was clipped by 1 base and J by 0 bases, with 4 bases between them. This chain's CDR3 is CASSLSSTNEKLFF. The DNA for the CDR3 is TGCGCCAGCAGCTTGTCCTCAACTAATGAAAAACTGTTTTTT.

This clonotype was detected ten times or more. This chain connects TRBV24-1 to TRBJ1-2, with TRBD1 as a possible D gene (6 bases). The CDR3 runs 14 residues. The germline gives CDR1 KGHDR, CDR2 SFDVKD. V was trimmed by 4 bases and J by 4 bases, leaving 12 bases between them. CDR3 sequence reads: CATSDTGTTYGYTF. CDR3 sequence (DNA): TGTGCCACCAGTGACACCGGGACAACCTATGGCTACACCTTC.

The chain combines TRBV7-2 with TRBJ2-2; 7 bases match TRBD1. V dropped 3 bases and J dropped 1; count of bases not matched to a gene: 8. The CDR3 has 17 amino acids. Looked up from germline, CDR1 is SGHTA and CDR2 is FQGNSA. The CDR3 is CASSFRLGTENTGELFF. In DNA, the CDR3 is TGTGCCAGCAGCTTCAGGCTAGGGACAGAGAACACCGGGGAGCTGTTTTTT.

The chain combines TRBV7-2 with TRBJ2-3; 7 bases match TRBD1. The end of the DNA is better explained by TRBJ2-7, so the J call may be wrong. Germline-derived CDR1 and CDR2 are SGHTA and FQGNSA. The CDR3 is 15 amino acids. Here the CDR3 reads CASSYKTGTAWEQYF. As DNA, the CDR3 is TGTGCCAGCAGCTACAAAACCGGGACAGCGTGGGAGCAGTACTTC.

This clonotype was observed many times. The chain carries TRBV2 and TRBJ1-2; maybe TRBD1 (5 bases). CDR3 length: 13 residues. V was trimmed by 8 bases and J by 3 bases, leaving 13 bases between them. Germline CDR1 and CDR2: SNHLY and FYNNEI. The CDR3 sequence: CASSRDGYYGYTF. The CDR3, as DNA: TGTGCCAGCTCCCGGGACGGATACTATGGCTACACCTTC.

This clonotype was picked up one time. V gene TRBV11-2 combines with J gene TRBJ2-7, with TRBD2 matching over 11 bases. The junction had 4 bases not matched to a gene; V was cut back by 1 base and J by 2 bases. There are 16 residues in the CDR3. Germline V CDR1 and CDR2: SGHAT, FQNNGV. CDR3 amino acids: CASSLGSGLAAYEQYF. DNA for the CDR3: TGTGCCAGCAGCTTAGGCTCGGGACTAGCGGCCTACGAGCAGTACTTC. The full variable domain, completed using reference TRBV11-2 and TRBJ2-7, is EAGVAQSPRYKIIEKRQSVAFWCNPISGHATLYWYQQILGQGPKLLIQFQNNGVVDDSQLPKDRFSAERLKGVDSTLKIQPAKLEDSAVYLCASSLGSGLAAYEQYFGPGTRLTVT.

This clonotype was observed many times. The chain is built from TRBV6-1 and TRBJ1-1; 8 bases are shared with TRBD1. V was clipped by 6 bases and J by 5 bases; unmatched bases: 5. Looked up from germline, CDR1 is MNHNS and CDR2 is SASEGT. The CDR3 consists of 13 residues. The CDR3 DNA reads TGTGCCAGCAGGCCGACAGGGGTGACTGAAGCTTTCTTT. Encoded protein: CASRPTGVTEAFF.

This clonotype was observed a handful of times. The chain employs TRBV6-2 or TRBV6-3 and TRBJ1-2, with 9 positions matching TRBD1. Germline V gives CDR1 MNHEY, CDR2 SVGEGT. The CDR3 runs 14 residues. Trimming removed 6 bases from V and 4 bases from J; junction bases left unmatched: 6. The CDR3: CASRPTGGVYGYTF. The CDR3 DNA is TGTGCCAGCAGGCCAACAGGGGGCGTCTATGGCTACACCTTC.

The chain links TRBV20-1 to TRBJ2-5, with TRBD2 matching over 15 bases. CDR1 DFQATT and CDR2 SNEGSKA come from the germline V gene (reference sequence). This CDR3 has 17 residues. V lost 3 bases, J lost 2 bases, and 7 bases stayed unmatched. In DNA, the CDR3 is TGCAGTGCTAGTAAGGGGACTAGCGGGGGGCCTCAAGAGACCCAGTACTTC. Translation: CSASKGTSGGPQETQYF.

This clonotype was recorded at least ten times. CDR3 coding DNA: TGTGCCAGCAGTCCCTGGGGGGAAAGGCAGCCCCAGCATTTT. As protein: CASSPWGERQPQHF. V is TRBV6-1 and J is TRBJ1-5; TRBD1 is a possible D gene (5 bases). Germline CDR1 and CDR2: MNHNS and SASEGT. The CDR3 consists of 14 residues. Trimming removed 5 bases at V and 7 bases at J, with 15 bases between.

This clonotype appeared many times. The gene calls are TRBV7-3 and TRBJ2-1; TRBD1 matches at 8 bases. Trimming at V came to 5 bases and at J to 9 bases, leaving 3 bases not matched to a gene. The CDR3 is 12 residues long. CDR1 SGHTA and CDR2 FQGTGA come from the germline V gene. The CDR3 loop is CASSIRGREQFF. The CDR3 DNA follows: TGTGCCAGCAGCATCAGGGGGCGTGAGCAGTTCTTC.

The rearrangement uses TRBV2 and TRBJ1-5; the match to TRBD1 covers 9 bases. The V gene end was trimmed by 6 bases and the J gene end by 4 bases; junction bases not matched to a gene: 10. Germline V gives CDR1 SNHLY, CDR2 FYNNEI. This CDR3 contains 16 residues. CDR3 in amino acids: CASRAGTGTFNQPQHF. The CDR3 DNA is TGTGCCAGCAGAGCCGGGACAGGGACTTTTAATCAGCCCCAGCATTTT.

This clonotype was recorded many times. The chain combines TRBV7-2 with TRBJ2-2; D may match TRBD1 or TRBD2 (5 bases each). There are 17 residues in the CDR3. Trimming pared 2 bases from V and 1 base from J, leaving 14 bases between. Germline V gene lookup returns CDR1 SGHTA and CDR2 FQGNSA. Written as DNA, the CDR3 is TGTGCCAGCAGCTTAAAGATACAGAGGGGGAACACCGGGGAGCTGTTTTTT. Its protein is CASSLKIQRGNTGELFF. Complete variable domain (other parts from reference TRBV7-2 and TRBJ2-2): GAGVSQSPSNKVTEKGKDVELRCDPISGHTALYWYRQSLGQGLEFLIYFQGNSAPDKSGLPSDRFSAERTGGSVSTLTIQRTQQEDSAVYLCASSLKIQRGNTGELFFGEGSRLTVL.

This clonotype showed up many times. This chain connects TRBV18 to TRBJ2-7, with D perhaps TRBD1 (6 bases). The CDR3 loop spans 14 amino acids. The germline CDR1 and CDR2 sequences are KGHSH and LQKENI. V gave up 2 bases and J gave up 7 bases, with 15 bases separating them. Here the CDR3 DNA reads TGTGCCAGCTCACCAGGAAACAGGGTCGGTGAGCAGTACTTC. Its translation: CASSPGNRVGEQYF.

A note on this clonotype: This likely traces to a read error, being one base from a far larger clone. This chain connects TRBV11-2 to TRBJ2-5; possible D gene TRBD1, 6 bases. In germline, CDR1 is SGHAT, CDR2 FQNNGV. Trimming took off 5 bases at V and 11 bases at J, with 18 bases between the two ends. The CDR3 consists of 13 residues. CDR3 nucleotide sequence: TGTGCCAGCAGCCTCGCAGGGGCCAATGAGCAGTACTTC. Amino acid sequence: CASSLAGANEQYF.